This is a list of T cell receptor beta chains from one sample in a study of T cell clones after liver transplantation. The table came from immunoSEQ multiplex PCR; TCRdb's copy has only in-frame clones and leaves some out. The sample consists of more than 65,000 clones, about four fifths of them appearing once. This specimen was CD4+ T cells from blood, taken 12 months after liver transplant. The source of these receptors is a human patient who received a liver transplant. T cells may partly derive from the graft donor. Both conserved end residues are part of each CDR3. A D gene is named only where the DNA matches it firmly.

v_gene: TRBV19; d_gene: TRBD2; j_gene: TRBJ2-7; len: 14; CDR3aa: CASTPTSGSSEQYF; CDR3nt: TGTGCCAGTACCCCGACTAGCGGGAGTTCCGAGCAGTACTTC
v_gene: TRBV19; d_gene: -; j_gene: TRBJ1-2; len: 11; CDR3aa: CASSIDGGYTF; CDR3nt: TGTGCCAGTAGTATAGACGGAGGCTACACCTTC
v_gene: TRBV4-2; d_gene: -; j_gene: TRBJ1-3; len: 18; CDR3aa: CASSQVTGNERSGNTIYF; CDR3nt: TGTGCCAGCAGCCAAGTTACAGGGAACGAGCGCTCTGGAAACACCATATATTTT
v_gene: TRBV7-2; d_gene: -; j_gene: TRBJ2-5; len: 13; CDR3aa: CASSRSPGETQYF; CDR3nt: TGTGCCAGCAGCCGAAGCCCTGGAGAGACCCAGTACTTC
v_gene: TRBV5-1; d_gene: -; j_gene: TRBJ2-7; len: 13; CDR3aa: CASSFDLSREQYF; CDR3nt: TGCGCCAGCAGCTTCGACCTCTCGCGGGAGCAGTACTTC
v_gene: TRBV27; d_gene: -; j_gene: TRBJ1-1; len: 16; CDR3aa: CASSYISGNINTEAFF; CDR3nt: TGTGCCAGCAGTTACATAAGCGGAAACATCAACACTGAAGCTTTCTTT
v_gene: TRBV7-6; d_gene: -; j_gene: TRBJ1-1; len: 16; CDR3aa: CASSLSGGSGDTEAFF; CDR3nt: TGTGCCAGCAGCTTATCCGGGGGTAGCGGTGACACTGAAGCTTTCTTT
v_gene: TRBV4-3; d_gene: -; j_gene: TRBJ2-5; len: 13; CDR3aa: CASSQELGETQYF; CDR3nt: TGCGCCAGCAGCCAAGAGCTTGGAGAGACCCAGTACTTC
v_gene: TRBV5-4; d_gene: -; j_gene: TRBJ2-7; len: 13; CDR3aa: CASSLEVSYEQYF; CDR3nt: TGTGCCAGCAGCTTGGAGGTCTCCTACGAGCAGTACTTC
v_gene: TRBV5-6; d_gene: -; j_gene: TRBJ2-6; len: 14; CDR3aa: CASSASSGANVLTF; CDR3nt: TGTGCCAGCAGCGCAAGCTCGGGGGCCAACGTCCTGACTTTC